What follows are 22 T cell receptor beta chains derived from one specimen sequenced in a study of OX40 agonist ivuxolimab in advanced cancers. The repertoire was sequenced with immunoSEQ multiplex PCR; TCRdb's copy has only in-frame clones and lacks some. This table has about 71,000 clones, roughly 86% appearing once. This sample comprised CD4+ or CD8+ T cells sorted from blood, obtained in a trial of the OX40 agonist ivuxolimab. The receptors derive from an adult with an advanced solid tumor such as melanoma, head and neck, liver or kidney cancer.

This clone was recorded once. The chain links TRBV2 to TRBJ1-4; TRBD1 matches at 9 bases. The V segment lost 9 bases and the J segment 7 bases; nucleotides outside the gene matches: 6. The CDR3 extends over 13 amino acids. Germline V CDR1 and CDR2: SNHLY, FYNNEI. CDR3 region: CASTPGQGEKLFF. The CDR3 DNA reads TGTGCCAGTACCCCGGGACAGGGTGAAAAACTGTTTTTT. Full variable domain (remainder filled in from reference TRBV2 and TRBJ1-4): EPEVTQTPSHQVTQMGQEVILRCVPISNHLYFYWYRQILGQKVEFLVSFYNNEISEKSEIFDDQFSVERPDGSNFTLKIRSTKLEDSAMYFCASTPGQGEKLFFGSGTQLSVL.

In DNA, the CDR3 is TGCGCCAGCAGCCAATTAAAAGGGGTAAACACTGAAGCTTTCTTT. Translation: CASSQLKGVNTEAFF. This chain connects TRBV4-1 to TRBJ1-1, with D possibly matching TRBD1 (5 bases). There are 15 residues in the CDR3. V was clipped by 2 bases and J by 2 bases, with 12 bases between them. Germline-derived CDR1 and CDR2 are MGHRA and YSYEKL.

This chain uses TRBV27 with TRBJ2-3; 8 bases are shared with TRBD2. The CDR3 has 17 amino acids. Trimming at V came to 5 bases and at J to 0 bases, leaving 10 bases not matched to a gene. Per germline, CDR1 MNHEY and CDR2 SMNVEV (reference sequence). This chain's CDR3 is CASSILPGGVSTDTQYF. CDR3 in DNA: TGTGCCAGCAGTATACTGCCCGGGGGGGTTAGCACAGATACGCAGTATTTT.

The CDR3 reads CSVKGLNTDTQYF. The CDR3 DNA sequence: TGCAGCGTTAAGGGCCTGAATACAGATACGCAGTATTTT. The J gene is TRBJ2-3, the V gene TRBV29-1; no firm D call. CDR1 and CDR2 (germline): SQVTM, ANQGSEA. The CDR3 runs to 13 residues. Trimming stripped 5 bases from V and 3 bases from J, with 12 bases between.

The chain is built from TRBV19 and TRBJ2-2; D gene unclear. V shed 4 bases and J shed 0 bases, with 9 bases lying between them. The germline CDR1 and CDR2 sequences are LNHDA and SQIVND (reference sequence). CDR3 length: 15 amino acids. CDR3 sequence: CASSTGKSNTGELFF. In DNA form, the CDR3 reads TGTGCCAGTAGTACAGGAAAATCGAACACCGGGGAGCTGTTTTTT.

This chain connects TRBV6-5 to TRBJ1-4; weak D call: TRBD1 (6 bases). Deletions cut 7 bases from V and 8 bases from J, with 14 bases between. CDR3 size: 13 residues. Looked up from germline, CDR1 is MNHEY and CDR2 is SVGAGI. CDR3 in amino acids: CASKTGKGEKLFF. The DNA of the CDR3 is TGTGCCAGCAAAACAGGGAAAGGGGAAAAACTGTTTTTT.

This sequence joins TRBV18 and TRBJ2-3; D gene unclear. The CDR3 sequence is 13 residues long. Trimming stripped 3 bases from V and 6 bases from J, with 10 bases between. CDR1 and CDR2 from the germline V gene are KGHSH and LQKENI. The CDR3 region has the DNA TGTGCCAGCTCACCCTCGGGCTCTGATACGCAGTATTTT. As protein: CASSPSGSDTQYF.

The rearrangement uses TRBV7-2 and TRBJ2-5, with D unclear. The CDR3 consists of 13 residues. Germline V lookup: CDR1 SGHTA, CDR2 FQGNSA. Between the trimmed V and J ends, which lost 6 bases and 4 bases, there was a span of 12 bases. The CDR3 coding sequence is TGTGCCAGCAGTATGGCCGTGGTAGAGACCCAGTACTTC. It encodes CASSMAVVETQYF.

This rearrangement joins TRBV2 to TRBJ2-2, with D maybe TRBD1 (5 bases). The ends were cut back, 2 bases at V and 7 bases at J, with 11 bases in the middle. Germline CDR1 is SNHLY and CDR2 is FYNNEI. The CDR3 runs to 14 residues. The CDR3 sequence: CASSEFPQGGELFF. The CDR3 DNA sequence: TGTGCCAGCAGTGAATTCCCCCAGGGCGGGGAGCTGTTTTTT.

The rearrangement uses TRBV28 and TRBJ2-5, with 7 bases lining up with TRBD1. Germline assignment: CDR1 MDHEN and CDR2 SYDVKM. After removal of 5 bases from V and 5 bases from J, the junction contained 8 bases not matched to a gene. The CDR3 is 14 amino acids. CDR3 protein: CASSARQGGETQYF. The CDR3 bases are TGTGCCAGCAGTGCCCGACAGGGTGGGGAGACCCAGTACTTC.

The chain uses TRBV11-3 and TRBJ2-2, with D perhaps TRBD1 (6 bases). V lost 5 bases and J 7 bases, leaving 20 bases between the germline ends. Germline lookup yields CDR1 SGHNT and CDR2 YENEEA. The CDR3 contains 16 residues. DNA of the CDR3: TGTGCCAGCAGCAAAGGGGGTAACAGGGCTGACGGGGAGCTGTTTTTT. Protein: CASSKGGNRADGELFF. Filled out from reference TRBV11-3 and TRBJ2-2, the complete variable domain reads EAGVVQSPRYKIIEKKQPVAFWCNPISGHNTLYWYLQNLGQGPELLIRYENEEAVDDSQLPKDRFSAERLKGVDSTLKIQPAELGDSAVYLCASSKGGNRADGELFFGEGSRLTVL.

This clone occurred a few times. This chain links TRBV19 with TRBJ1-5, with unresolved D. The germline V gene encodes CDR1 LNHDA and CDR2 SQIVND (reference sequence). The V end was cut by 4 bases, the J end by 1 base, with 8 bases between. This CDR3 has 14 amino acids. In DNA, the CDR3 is TGTGCCAGTAGTACTGTGGGGAGCAATCAGCCCCAGCATTTT. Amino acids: CASSTVGSNQPQHF.

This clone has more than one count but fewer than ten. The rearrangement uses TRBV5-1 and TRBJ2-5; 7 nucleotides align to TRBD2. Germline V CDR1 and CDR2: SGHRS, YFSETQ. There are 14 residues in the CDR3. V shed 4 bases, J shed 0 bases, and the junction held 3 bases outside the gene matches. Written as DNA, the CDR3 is TGCGCCAGCAGCCCAGCGGGGAACCAAGAGACCCAGTACTTC. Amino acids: CASSPAGNQETQYF. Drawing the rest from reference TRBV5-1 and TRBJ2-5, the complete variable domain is KAGVTQTPRYLIKTRGQQVTLSCSPISGHRSVSWYQQTPGQGLQFLFEYFSETQRNKGNFPGRFSGRQFSNSRSEMNVSTLELGDSALYLCASSPAGNQETQYFGPGTRLLVL.

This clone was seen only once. This CDR3 reads CATQFPAGSNSPLHF. CDR3 sequence (DNA): TGTGCCACCCAGTTCCCAGCGGGTTCAAATTCACCCCTCCACTTT. The chain couples TRBV28 to TRBJ1-6; D unresolved. The germline V and J ends were trimmed by 10 bases and 7 bases, with 20 bases remaining between them. Germline loops: CDR1 MDHEN, CDR2 SYDVKM. The CDR3 spans 15 residues.

The CDR3 is CASSPRREGGNEQFF. CDR3 sequence (DNA): TGTGCCAGCAGCCCAAGACGGGAGGGGGGCAATGAGCAGTTCTTC. The rearrangement links TRBV7-9 to TRBJ2-1; 8 bases match TRBD2. J was trimmed by 6 bases and V by 5 bases; bases with no gene match: 9. The CDR3 has 15 residues. From germline, CDR1 is SEHNR and CDR2 FQNEAQ (reference sequence).

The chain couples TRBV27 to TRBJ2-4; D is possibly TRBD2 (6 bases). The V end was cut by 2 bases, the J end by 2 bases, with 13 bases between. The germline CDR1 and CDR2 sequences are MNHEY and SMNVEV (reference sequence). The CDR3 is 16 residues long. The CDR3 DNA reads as TGTGCCAGCAGTTTAGGCAGGGCGGGGACCAAAAACATTCAGTACTTC. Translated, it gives CASSLGRAGTKNIQYF.

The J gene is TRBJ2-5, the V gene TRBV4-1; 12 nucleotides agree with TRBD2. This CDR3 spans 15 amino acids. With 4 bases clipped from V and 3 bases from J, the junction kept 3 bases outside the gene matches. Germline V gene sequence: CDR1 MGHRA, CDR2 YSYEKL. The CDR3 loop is CASSRLAGAKETQYF. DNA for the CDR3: TGCGCCAGCAGCCGACTAGCGGGGGCCAAAGAGACCCAGTACTTC.

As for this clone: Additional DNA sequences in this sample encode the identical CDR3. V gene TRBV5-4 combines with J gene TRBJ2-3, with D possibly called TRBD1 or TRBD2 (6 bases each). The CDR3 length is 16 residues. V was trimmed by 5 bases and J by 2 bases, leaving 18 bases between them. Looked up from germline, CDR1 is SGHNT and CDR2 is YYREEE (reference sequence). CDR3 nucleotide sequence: TGTGCCAGCAGGGGTGGGGGGCCCGTTTTCACAGATACGCAGTATTTT. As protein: CASRGGGPVFTDTQYF.

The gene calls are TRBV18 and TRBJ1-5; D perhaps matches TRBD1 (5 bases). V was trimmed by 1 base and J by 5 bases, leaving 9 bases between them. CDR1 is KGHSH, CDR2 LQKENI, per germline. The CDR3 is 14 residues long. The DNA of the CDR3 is TGTGCCAGCTCACCACGGGGGAGAGATCAGCCCCAGCATTTT. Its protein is CASSPRGRDQPQHF.

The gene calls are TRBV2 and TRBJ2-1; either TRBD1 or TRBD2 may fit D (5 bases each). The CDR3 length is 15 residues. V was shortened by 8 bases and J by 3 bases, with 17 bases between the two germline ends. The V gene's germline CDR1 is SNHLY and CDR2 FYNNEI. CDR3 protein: CASGDGTGSYNEQFF. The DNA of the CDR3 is TGTGCCAGCGGGGACGGAACGGGGAGCTACAATGAGCAGTTCTTC.

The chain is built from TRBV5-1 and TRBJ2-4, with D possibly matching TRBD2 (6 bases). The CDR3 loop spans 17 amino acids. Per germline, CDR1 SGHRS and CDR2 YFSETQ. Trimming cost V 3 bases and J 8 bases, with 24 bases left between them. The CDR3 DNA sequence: TGCGCCAGCAGCTGGCCGGGAACTGGGGGAACGGGGGACATTCAGTACTTC. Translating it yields CASSWPGTGGTGDIQYF. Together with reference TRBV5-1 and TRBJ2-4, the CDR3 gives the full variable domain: KAGVTQTPRYLIKTRGQQVTLSCSPISGHRSVSWYQQTPGQGLQFLFEYFSETQRNKGNFPGRFSGRQFSNSRSEMNVSTLELGDSALYLCASSWPGTGGTGDIQYFGAGTRLSVL.

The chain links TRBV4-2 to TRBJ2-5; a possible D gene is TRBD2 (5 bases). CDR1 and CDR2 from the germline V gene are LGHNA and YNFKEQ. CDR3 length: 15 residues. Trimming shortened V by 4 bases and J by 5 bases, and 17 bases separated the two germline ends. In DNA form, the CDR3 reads TGTGCCAGCAGCCTCCTGGTCGGGGTCGGGGAGACCCAGTACTTC. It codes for CASSLLVGVGETQYF.